The source of this TCR beta chain is a study of T cells in Graves' hyperthyroidism and ophthalmopathy (dated 2019 in TCRdb). With regard to the full study: Peripheral blood was sampled at the time of initial diagnosis, prior to any treatment. In several Graves' hyperthyroidism patients, the study also compared T-cell repertoires from thyroid tissue with T-cell repertoires from blood. TCR Vbeta CDR3 sequencing of some 140 peripheral blood samples (about 45 ophthalmopathy, roughly 74 hyperthyroidism and some 17 progressor patients) is reported in the paper. After blood sampling, hyperthyroidism patients were treated with methimazole at a starting dose of 30 mg daily, and ophthalmopathy patients were treated with high-dose intravenous methylprednisolone. To identify distinguishing TCR V-J signatures, a discovery cohort of about 95 patients was used, comprising some 45 with Graves' ophthalmopathy and under 60 with stable Graves' hyperthyroidism. Prospective prediction of ophthalmopathy was tested in an independent validation cohort consisting of 18 hyperthyroidism patients and around 16 patients who later progressed to ophthalmopathy. The approximately 100 discovery patients were randomly divided into training and test sets at a 7:3 ratio.

Graves' hyperthyroidism was defined as stable when no progression to ophthalmopathy occurred over 18 months of follow-up. The hyperthyroidism patients were between 18 and 65 years old and newly diagnosed, with a disease duration of less than 2 months. Exclusion was applied to patients with uncontrolled infections, other autoimmune diseases, pregnancy or lactation. Diagnoses were established on the basis of clinical symptoms, serum thyroxine and TRAb, thyroid ultrasound, and orbital computed tomography. PBMCs were isolated from about 9.1 ml of fresh peripheral blood by Ficoll-Paque density gradient centrifugation. Total RNA was extracted with Trizol reagent, and quality was checked on an Agilent 2100 Bioanalyzer. As regards this clonotype: The clone's antigen remains unknown. No much larger clone exists at a distance of one base, and base qualities are not known.

V gives up 6 bases and J gives up 0 bases, and the segment between their germline ends measures 12 bases. CDR1 is given as MNHNS and CDR2 as SASEGT, both from the germline V gene. The CDR3 sequence holds 15 residues, the cysteine and phenylalanine included. Left in the record is the CDR3 DNA by itself, 45 bases read in frame from the first base. Findings and caveats that apply to the study as a whole: Most expanded thyroid clonotypes (frequency above 0.001) were also detected in blood, suggesting blood repertoires may reflect thyroid immune responses. Ophthalmopathy was separated from stable hyperthyroidism by a 13 V-J signature model, with approximately 85% sensitivity and approximately 84% specificity obtained in cross-validation and 80%/75% obtained in testing. During validation, the model predicted progression to ophthalmopathy a median of approximately six months ahead of onset, with around 71% sensitivity and roughly 72% specificity. No statistical method was used to fix the sample size in advance, and group allocation was not hidden from the investigators.

The TCR beta CDR3 regions were amplified from the RNA transcripts. The first round of RT-PCR for the TCR CDR3 was performed with the HTBI primer set and the Qiagen OneStep RT-PCR kit. The libraries were constructed in a second round of multiplex PCR and then size-selected and purified. Paired-end sequencing of the libraries was performed with 100 bp reads on an Illumina HiSeq2000. As for how the authors treated the data: Raw data were processed with SOAPnuke, discarding reads with adapters, uncalled bases, mean Phred below 15, or no exact constant-primer or identifier match. High-quality paired reads were merged with COPE v1.2.5, and unique nucleotide sequences were defined as clonotypes. MiTCR v1.1 was used to align clonotypes to the IMGT TRBV, TRBD and TRBJ reference segments. The analysis included only V-J combinations with a frequency above 0.0001, which together covered around 99% of the repertoires. A TCS score was defined as the ratio of F50 (clonal expansion) to E x V (chaos), with BLOSUM62-based TCRdist applied between CDR3 peptides within each V-J. Welch's t-statistics and random forest reduced 514 V-J features to around 14, which were used in a naive Bayes classifier (R e1071). The public reads were run again by TCRdb, first through fastp at Q25 and then through MiXCR, and only productive beta chains were kept. Every distinct CDR3 protein forms one entry, paired with its most common genes and DNA. These V and J calls rely on TCRdb rather than the paper's analysis. The sample table records some 720,000 distinct CDR3 sequences; about 15% of these occur just once. Around 8.1% of the sample goes to the ten largest clones.

Material: blood. The sequence links TRBV6-1 to TRBJ2-1; the D gene is perhaps TRBD1, on 5 matching bases. The source of this sequence is a man between 18 and 29 years old with Graves' hyperthyroidism. In nucleotide form, the sequence is TGTGCCAGCAGCAGGGTTGTTTCCTCCTACAATGAGCAGTTCTTC. Translated, it reads CASSRVVSSYNEQFF.